This is a list of T cell receptor beta chains from one sample in a study of human T cells and chemical hapten exposure. MiXCR was run by TCRdb on the RACE reads, yielding one entry per CDR3 protein. The data show 300,000 to 450,000 distinct CDR3 sequences, around 5.5% seen once. Here the sequenced sample was whole blood, taken in connection with sensitization to the hapten diphenylcyclopropenone (DPC). All receptors come from a woman in her forties or fifties with alopecia areata. Some clones in this sample may be carry-over from other donors' samples. Both conserved end residues are part of each CDR3. D genes are given only for firm matches. Clone size is not always given. Where it is, it says once, few, many or a class for expanded clones.

TRBV15	-	-	TRBJ1-5	TGTGCCACCAGCAGAGAAAATGGGGGTAATCAGCCCCAGCATTTT	CATSRENGGNQPQHF
TRBV27	-	-	TRBJ2-7	TGTGCCAGCAGTTTAGAGGTCAGAAAGAGCTCCTACGAGCAGTACTTC	CASSLEVRKSSYEQYF
TRBV27	many	-	TRBJ1-5	TGTGCCAGCAGTTTACGAAGCAATCAGCCCCAGCATTTT	CASSLRSNQPQHF
TRBV29-1	many	-	TRBJ2-3	TGCAGCGTTCTAGATGGCACAGATACGCAGTATTTT	CSVLDGTDTQYF
TRBV30	few	-	TRBJ1-1	TGTGCCTGGAGTAGCGGTGGGAACACTGAAGCTTTCTTT	CAWSSGGNTEAFF
TRBV28	few	-	TRBJ1-1	TGTGCCAGCAGTTTATGGGGGGTTCGCGACACTGAAGCTTTCTTT	CASSLWGVRDTEAFF
TRBV19	many	TRBD1	TRBJ2-7	TGTGCCAGTAGTATAGGCGACAGGGGCTACGAGCAGTACTTC	CASSIGDRGYEQYF
TRBV7-2	many	TRBD2	TRBJ2-1	TGTGCCAGCAGCTTAAGTGGACTAGCGGGAACTGAGCAGTTCTTC	CASSLSGLAGTEQFF
TRBV20-1	few	-	TRBJ1-5	TGCAGTGCTAGAGTGAGATTGGCGGGGAGGAATCAGCCCCAGCATTTT	CSARVRLAGRNQPQHF
TRBV6-5	many	-	TRBJ1-1	TGTGCCAGCAGTTACTCGATTGCAGGGGCCAAGAACACTGAAGCTTTCTTT	CASSYSIAGAKNTEAFF
TRBV12-3/TRBV12-4	-	-	TRBJ1-6	TGTGCCAGCACTCGGGAAGGCCACGGATATAATTCACCCCTCCACTTT	CASTREGHGYNSPLHF
TRBV20-1	-	-	TRBJ2-5	TGCAGTGCTAGAGTAGGGGCTTTACAAGAGACCCAGTACTTC	CSARVGALQETQYF
TRBV5-1	few	-	TRBJ2-6	TGCGCCAGCAGCTTGCAGGGAAATCATGGGGCCAACGTCCTGACTTTC	CASSLQGNHGANVLTF
TRBV11-3	-	-	TRBJ2-7	TGTGCCAGCAGCTTGAGCATCGCGGACGAGCAGTACTTC	CASSLSIADEQYF
TRBV18	few	TRBD1	TRBJ1-5	TGTGCCAGCTCACCACAGGGCGCGGCAGGGGGAAATCAGCCCCAGCATTTT	CASSPQGAAGGNQPQHF
TRBV28	many	TRBD2	TRBJ2-7	TGTGCCAGCAGTTTGGGGCCTAGCGGGAGGGCCCGGGAGCAGTACTTC	CASSLGPSGRAREQYF
TRBV29-1	many	-	TRBJ1-1	TGCAGCGTTGATAGCGGGCAGAACACTGAAGCTTTCTTT	CSVDSGQNTEAFF
TRBV12-3/TRBV12-4	few	TRBD1	TRBJ1-4	TGTGCCAGCAGTCCGACAGGGTTTAGTGAAAAACTGTTTTTT	CASSPTGFSEKLFF
TRBV5-6	many	-	TRBJ2-7	TGTGCCAGCAGCTTCGGGACCGAATCCTACGAGCAGTACTTC	CASSFGTESYEQYF
TRBV15	many	-	TRBJ2-7	TGTGCCACCAGCATCCGAGGGGACGAGCAGTACTTC	CATSIRGDEQYF
TRBV20-1	many	-	TRBJ2-3	TGCAGTGCTGGTCCGCCGGGGAGGTATGGAGATACGCAGTATTTT	CSAGPPGRYGDTQYF
TRBV29-1	-	-	TRBJ2-7	TGCAGCGCTGTCGGGACCCGCGAGACCTACGAGCAGTACTTC	CSAVGTRETYEQYF
TRBV27	many	-	TRBJ1-1	TGTGCCACTCACCGCAACACTGAAGCTTTCTTT	CATHRNTEAFF
TRBV15	-	-	TRBJ1-6	TGTGCCACCAGCAGAGATTTGGCCGGGCCTAATTCACCCCTCCACTTT	CATSRDLAGPNSPLHF
TRBV5-5	few	TRBD1	TRBJ1-5	TGTGCCAGCAGCGCGGGACAGGGTCGAAACAATCAGCCCCAGCATTTT	CASSAGQGRNNQPQHF
TRBV29-1	-	TRBD2	TRBJ2-7	TGCAGCGTTGAATGGGGGGGCGAGCAGTACTTC	CSVEWGGEQYF
TRBV12-3/TRBV12-4	-	-	TRBJ2-3	TGTGCCCTTGGGGGTATCGGCACAGATACGCAGTATTTT	CALGGIGTDTQYF
TRBV5-1	few	-	TRBJ1-3	TGCGCCAGCAGCTTGTCGACAGGAGCTGGAAACACCATATATTTT	CASSLSTGAGNTIYF
TRBV13	few	TRBD2	TRBJ2-5	TGTGCCAGCAGCCTGACTAGCGGGAAGGTAGAGGAGACCCAGTACTTC	CASSLTSGKVEETQYF
TRBV5-1	few	-	TRBJ1-6	TGCGCCAGCAGCTTGGAATGGGTACCAAGGGCCCTCCACTTT	CASSLEWVPRALHF
TRBV29-1	many	-	TRBJ2-1	TGCAGCGTTGAAGATAGGGACGGGTCATACAATGAGCAGTTCTTC	CSVEDRDGSYNEQFF
TRBV12-3/TRBV12-4	many	-	TRBJ2-3	TGTGCCAGCAGTTTAGGGACCGGGGCAGATACGCAGTATTTT	CASSLGTGADTQYF
TRBV7-9	many	TRBD1	TRBJ2-1	TGTGCCAGCAGCCCCGGGACAGCCTACTACAATGAGCAGTTCTTC	CASSPGTAYYNEQFF
TRBV12-3/TRBV12-4	many	-	TRBJ2-1	TGTGCCAGCAGTAACGGACAGACGGAGTTCTTC	CASSNGQTEFF
TRBV7-2	many	-	TRBJ2-6	TGTGCCAGCAGCTCACAGGTAGTCGGGGCCAACGTCCTGACTTTC	CASSSQVVGANVLTF
TRBV28	many	-	TRBJ1-1	TGTGCCAGCAACCAAAGGGGGGTCAGGAACACTGAAGCTTTCTTT	CASNQRGVRNTEAFF
TRBV6-1	many	-	TRBJ1-1	TGTGCCAGCAGATTAAACAGTGAAGCTTTCTTT	CASRLNSEAFF
TRBV6-5	many	TRBD1	TRBJ1-1	TGTGCCAGCAGGACAGGGAGGAACACTGAAGCTTTCTTT	CASRTGRNTEAFF
TRBV6-2/TRBV6-3	-	-	TRBJ2-5	TGTGCCAGCAGGGAAGTATTGTTGGGTCCGCAAGAGACCCAGTACTTC	CASREVLLGPQETQYF
TRBV27	few	TRBD1	TRBJ1-4	TGTGCCAGCAGTTCACAGGGGGTTGCAACTAATGAAAAACTGTTTTTT	CASSSQGVATNEKLFF
TRBV27	few	TRBD1	TRBJ1-3	TGTGCCAGCAGCCGGACAGGGGGCGGAAACACCATATATTTT	CASSRTGGGNTIYF
TRBV11-2	many	TRBD1	TRBJ1-2	TGTGCCAGCAGCTTACCCAGGCAGGGGGGAGGCTACACCTTC	CASSLPRQGGGYTF
TRBV6-5	many	TRBD2	TRBJ2-1	TGTGCCAGCAGTACTACTAGCGGGAGGAGATACAATGAGCAGTTCTTC	CASSTTSGRRYNEQFF
TRBV12-3/TRBV12-4	many	-	TRBJ2-6	TGTGCCAGCAGTTGGGGTGGAGTCTCTGGGGCCAACGTCCTGACTTTC	CASSWGGVSGANVLTF
TRBV29-1	many	-	TRBJ2-6	TGCAGCGTTGCCGGGGGGCTAGACTCTGGGGCCAACGTCCTGACTTTC	CSVAGGLDSGANVLTF
TRBV2	few	-	TRBJ2-1	TGTGCCAGCACCCCCGGGACTCCATTCCTTGTCCAGTTCTTC	CASTPGTPFLVQFF
TRBV29-1	many	TRBD1	TRBJ2-1	TGCAGCGTAAGGGACAGGCCGATGGGTAATGAGCAGTTCTTC	CSVRDRPMGNEQFF
TRBV12-3/TRBV12-4	many	-	TRBJ2-3	TGTGCCAGCAGTTTTAACTTAGTAGATACGCAGTATTTT	CASSFNLVDTQYF
TRBV29-1	-	-	TRBJ1-3	TGCAGCGTTGTCCTCTGGGAGGGCGTGATGGGAAACACCATATATTTT	CSVVLWEGVMGNTIYF
TRBV2	few	TRBD1	TRBJ2-1	TGTGCCAGCAGCTACGGACAGGGCGGGGAGCAGTTCTTC	CASSYGQGGEQFF